This T cell receptor (beta chain) originates from a study of blood T cell repertoires in COVID-19. Across the whole study: In each case, the material was cDNA or gDNA derived from T cells, B-cell-depleted T cells, or PBMCs.

Using immunoSEQ multiplex PCR, the repertoire was profiled, and TCRdb retains in-frame clones only, with some absent. This sample yields approximately 190,000 clones, of which around 84% are seen a single time; 20% belongs to the top ten. This clone was seen more than once but under ten times. The germline V gene has CDR1 SGHKS and CDR2 YYEKEE (reference sequence). The CDR3 is made up of 16 amino acids. The ends were cut back, 0 bases at V and 1 base at J, with 12 bases in the middle. The sequenced material came from peripheral blood. The rearrangement links TRBV5-5 to TRBJ2-3; D may be TRBD1 (5 bases). The origin of this receptor is a human donor in a cohort sampled during active COVID-19. In DNA form, the CDR3 reads TGTGCCAGCAGCTTGGTAGGGGCAATGGGCACAGATACGCAGTATTTT. This encodes CASSLVGAMGTDTQYF.